Listed below are T cell receptor beta chains from one sample, sequenced in a study of blood T cell repertoires in COVID-19. The table came from immunoSEQ multiplex PCR; TCRdb's copy has only in-frame clones and leaves some out. The sample contains some 290,000 clones, 85% to 95% of which appear only once. Source material: PBMCs or T cells enriched from blood (not recorded which). Receptors were obtained from a woman younger than 45 who had been exposed to COVID-19. CDR3s include the opening cysteine and the closing phenylalanine or tryptophan. A D gene is named only where the DNA matches it firmly. Clone sizes are given selectively: once, few, many, or a class where the clone is expanded.

TRBJ1-5 | . | TRBV24-1 | TRBD1 | TGTGCCACGCAGGGACAGGGCAATCAGCCCCAGCATTTT | CATQGQGNQPQHF
TRBJ2-1 | . | TRBV27 | TRBD2 | TGTGCCAGCAGCCGAAGGGGACTAGCGGAGATGAGCTCCTACAATGAGCAGTTCTTC | CASSRRGLAEMSSYNEQFF
TRBJ2-1 | . | TRBV7-8 | TRBD2 | TGTGCCAGCAGCCCTTCCGGACTAGCGGGGTACAATGAGCAGTTCTTC | CASSPSGLAGYNEQFF
TRBJ1-5 | . | TRBV2 | . | TGTGCCAGCAGTGAAGGGGGGCCGCATAGCAATCAGCCCCAGCATTTT | CASSEGGPHSNQPQHF
TRBJ1-2 | . | TRBV29-1 | TRBD1 | TGCAGCGTTTCGGGGGGACAGGGTTATTATGGCTACACCTTC | CSVSGGQGYYGYTF
TRBJ1-4 | few | TRBV7-9 | TRBD1 | TGTGCCAGCAGCCCTCAGGGGGGTACTAATGAAAAACTGTTTTTT | CASSPQGGTNEKLFF
TRBJ2-5 | . | TRBV9 | TRBD2 | TGTGCCAGCAGCGCGGGCGGGGGTACCGTTCGTGGGACCCAGTACTTC | CASSAGGGTVRGTQYF
TRBJ1-5 | . | TRBV6-2/TRBV6-3 | . | TGTGCCAGCAGCCGGTACCCTCTACTTACGAATCAGCCCCAGCATTTT | CASSRYPLLTNQPQHF
TRBJ2-1 | . | TRBV27 | TRBD2 | TGTGCCAGCAGTTTAGCCCAACTAGCGAGCTCCTACAATGAGCAGTTCTTC | CASSLAQLASSYNEQFF
TRBJ2-3 | . | TRBV18 | . | TGTGCCAGCTCACCCCGGCCCTCAGGGACAGATACGCAGTATTTT | CASSPRPSGTDTQYF
TRBJ1-1 | . | TRBV5-3 | TRBD1 | TGTGCCAGAAGCCTGACAGGGTCGGGCACTGAAGCTTTCTTT | CARSLTGSGTEAFF
TRBJ2-5 | . | TRBV2 | TRBD1 | TGTGCCAGCTCCCGGGACAGGGGGACGGAGACCCAGTACTTC | CASSRDRGTETQYF
TRBJ2-2 | . | TRBV28 | TRBD1 | TGTGCCAGCACCTATCGAAACAGGGGGCACCCTCAGAACACCGGGGAGCTGTTTTTT | CASTYRNRGHPQNTGELFF
TRBJ1-4 | . | TRBV7-9 | TRBD1 | TGTGCCAGCAGCTCCGGGACAGGGGATGAAAAACTGTTTTTT | CASSSGTGDEKLFF
TRBJ1-1 | . | TRBV5-1 | TRBD1 | TGCGCCAGCAGCTTCTTCAGGGGGACTGAAGCTTTCTTT | CASSFFRGTEAFF
TRBJ2-5 | . | TRBV18 | . | TGTGCCAGCTCACGTTCCCCTGGCGAGACCCAGTACTTC | CASSRSPGETQYF
TRBJ1-2 | once | TRBV7-9 | . | TGTGCCAGCAGCCCGCAGCTCAAGGGGCCCTATGGCTACACCTTC | CASSPQLKGPYGYTF
TRBJ1-1 | once | TRBV6-4 | TRBD1 | TGTGCCAGCAGCTTGACAGGGAAGAACACTGAAGCTTTCTTT | CASSLTGKNTEAFF
TRBJ2-3 | once | TRBV5-1 | . | TGCGCCAGCAGCCTACGACTCGCCGATACGCAGTATTTT | CASSLRLADTQYF
TRBJ2-5 | once | TRBV5-1 | . | TGCGCCAGCAGCGGCGGAGAGACCCAGTACTTC | CASSGGETQYF
TRBJ2-5 | . | TRBV2 | TRBD2 | TGTGCCAGCAGTGACGCCCTAGCGGGGGCCCCGAGCCTCCAAGAGACCCAGTACTTC | CASSDALAGAPSLQETQYF
TRBJ2-7 | . | TRBV15 | . | TGTGCCACCAGCAATTACGGGGAAGCCTACGAGCAGTACTTC | CATSNYGEAYEQYF
TRBJ2-7 | . | TRBV5-1 | TRBD1 | TGCGCCAGCAGCAACCGGGACAGCGGAGAGCAGTACTTC | CASSNRDSGEQYF
TRBJ2-7 | . | TRBV6-2/TRBV6-3 | . | TGTGCCAGCAGTTTCCCTTACTTCCTCCAGGGCAACGAGCAGTACTTC | CASSFPYFLQGNEQYF
TRBJ2-1 | . | TRBV2 | . | TGTGCCACCGGGGGGCAGATAGGGAATGAGCAGTTCTTC | CATGGQIGNEQFF
TRBJ1-5 | . | TRBV27 | . | TGTGCCAGCAGTTTGGACAGTCCTAATCAGCCCCAGCATTTT | CASSLDSPNQPQHF
TRBJ1-1 | . | TRBV27 | . | TGTGCCAGCAGTCTCAGACCCCGGGGGAACACTGAAGCTTTCTTT | CASSLRPRGNTEAFF
TRBJ2-2 | . | TRBV7-3 | . | TGTGCCAGCAGCCCCAACCGGGGTACCGGGGAGCTGTTTTTT | CASSPNRGTGELFF
TRBJ1-4 | . | TRBV7-6 | TRBD1 | TGTGCCAGCAGCCCCAGGGGGGAAAAACTGTTTTTT | CASSPRGEKLFF
TRBJ2-7 | . | TRBV2 | . | TGTGCCAGCAGTGAAGAGGTCTGGGGGGTATCTTATGAGCAGTACTTC | CASSEEVWGVSYEQYF
TRBJ1-6 | . | TRBV19 | TRBD1 | TGTGCCAGTAGTGTGGGGACAGGAACACCCCTCCACTTT | CASSVGTGTPLHF